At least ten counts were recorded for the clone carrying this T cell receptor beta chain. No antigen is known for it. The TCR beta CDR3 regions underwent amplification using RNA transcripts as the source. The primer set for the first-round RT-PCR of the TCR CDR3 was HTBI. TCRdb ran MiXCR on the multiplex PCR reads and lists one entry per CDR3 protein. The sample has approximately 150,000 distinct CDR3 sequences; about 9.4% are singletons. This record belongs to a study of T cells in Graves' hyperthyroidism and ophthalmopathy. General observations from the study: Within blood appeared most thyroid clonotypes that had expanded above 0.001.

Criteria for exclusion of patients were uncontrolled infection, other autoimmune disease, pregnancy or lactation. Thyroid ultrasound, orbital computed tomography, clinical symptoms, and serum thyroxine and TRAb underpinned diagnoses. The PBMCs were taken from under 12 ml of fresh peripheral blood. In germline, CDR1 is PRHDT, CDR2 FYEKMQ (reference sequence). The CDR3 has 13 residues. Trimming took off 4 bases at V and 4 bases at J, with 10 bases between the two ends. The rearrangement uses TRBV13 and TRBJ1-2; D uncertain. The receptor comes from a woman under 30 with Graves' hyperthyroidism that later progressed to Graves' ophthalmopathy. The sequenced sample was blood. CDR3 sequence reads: CASSSDGFYGYTF. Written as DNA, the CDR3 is TGTGCCAGCAGCTCGGACGGCTTCTATGGCTACACCTTC.